The rows below give T cell receptor beta chains drawn from one sample of a study of blood T cell repertoires in COVID-19. Clones were read by immunoSEQ multiplex PCR, and TCRdb kept only the in-frame ones, dropping some. The top ten hold 8% to 13% of the sample, which has some 190,000 clones, approximately 80% seen once. Specimen: peripheral blood. These receptors originate from a woman in her 40s with COVID-19, enrolled during active disease. The CDR3 runs from the conserved cysteine through the conserved F or W. The D gene is left open where the match is weak. Clone size appears in some rows only: once, few, many, or a class for an expanded clone.

>TRBV27|TRBJ1-2|-|-
TGTGCCAGCAGTTACAGGGATTTTGGCTATGGCTACACCTTC
CASSYRDFGYGYTF
>TRBV7-3|TRBJ1-5|few|-
TGTGCCAGCAGCTTAATTACAGGTCAGCCCCAGCATTTT
CASSLITGQPQHF
>TRBV11-3|TRBJ2-5|-|TRBD2
TGTGCCAGCAGCTCGGGACTAGCCAGGGAACGGGAAGAGACCCAGTACTTC
CASSSGLAREREETQYF
>TRBV7-9|TRBJ2-3|-|TRBD2
TGTGCCAGCAGCCCGAGCGGGACTAGCGGGGATACGCAGTATTTT
CASSPSGTSGDTQYF
>TRBV24-1|TRBJ2-7|-|TRBD2
TGTGCCACCAGTGCAGGGACGGCCGGGACTAGACACTACGAGCAGTACTTC
CATSAGTAGTRHYEQYF
>TRBV7-3|TRBJ2-7|-|TRBD1
TGTGCCAGCAGCTTAACCTCCGGGACAGCGCGCGAGCAGTACTTC
CASSLTSGTAREQYF
>TRBV7-9|TRBJ2-2|-|TRBD2
TGTGCCAGCAGCTCAAGACTAGCGGGAGGTCACGGGGAGCTGTTTTTT
CASSSRLAGGHGELFF
>TRBV7-9|TRBJ2-5|-|-
TGTGCCAGCAGCTTATCAGGGGGGTTCCAAGAGACCCAGTACTTC
CASSLSGGFQETQYF
>TRBV9|TRBJ1-4|-|-
TGTGCCAGCAGCCCCTCGGGGGGGGCCGTTAATGAAAAACTGTTTTTT
CASSPSGGAVNEKLFF
>TRBV18|TRBJ2-5|once|-
TGTGCCAGCTCACCCACAAAAGAGACCCAGTACTTC
CASSPTKETQYF
>TRBV27|TRBJ2-3|-|-
TGTGCCAGCAGTTCGTTGACAGGCACAGATACGCAGTATTTT
CASSSLTGTDTQYF
>TRBV5-6|TRBJ2-3|-|-
TGTGCCAGCAGCTTGGTCGGTCCAGATACGCAGTATTTT
CASSLVGPDTQYF
>TRBV19|TRBJ1-5|-|TRBD1
TGTGCCAGTAGGATGGACAGGTCATGGGATCAGCCCCAGCATTTT
CASRMDRSWDQPQHF
>TRBV6-1|TRBJ2-5|-|-
TGTGCCAGCAGTGACAGGGGGGTCAAGACCCAGTACTTC
CASSDRGVKTQYF
>TRBV27|TRBJ2-1|-|-
TGTGCCAGCAGTTTAGGGACACAGTACAATGAGCAGTTCTTC
CASSLGTQYNEQFF
>TRBV28|TRBJ2-1|-|TRBD1
TGTGCCAGCAGTTTTACCCGACAGGGGATTTACAATGAGCAGTTCTTC
CASSFTRQGIYNEQFF
>TRBV5-4|TRBJ2-3|-|-
TGTGCCAGCAGCCAACCAGGGATCGGCACAGATACGCAGTATTTT
CASSQPGIGTDTQYF
>TRBV7-6|TRBJ2-5|-|-
TGTGCCAGCAGCTTACGTCTGGGCCCGAAAGAGACCCAGTACTTC
CASSLRLGPKETQYF
>TRBV4-1|TRBJ2-7|few|TRBD1
TGCGCCAGCAGCCAACCCGGACAGGGCTACGAGCAGTACTTC
CASSQPGQGYEQYF
>TRBV18|TRBJ1-5|few|-
TGTGCCAGCTCACGATCAGGAGGTGACAATCAGCCCCAGCATTTT
CASSRSGGDNQPQHF
>TRBV4-2|TRBJ2-1|-|TRBD2
TGTGCCAGCAGACCAACTAGCGGGAGACGATACAATGAGCAGTTCTTC
CASRPTSGRRYNEQFF
>TRBV15|TRBJ2-4|-|-
TGTGCCACCAGCAATCGGACAGTCCTAGCCAAAAACATTCAGTACTTC
CATSNRTVLAKNIQYF
>TRBV28|TRBJ1-1|-|-
TGTGCCAGCAGTCGGGAGACTGAAGCTTTCTTT
CASSRETEAFF
>TRBV5-4|TRBJ2-7|-|TRBD2
TGTGCCACCAGCCGGTTGGGCCATAGCGGGATCTCCTACGAGCAGTACTTC
CATSRLGHSGISYEQYF
>TRBV30|TRBJ2-5|-|-
TGTGCCTGGAGTACCGGGCAAGAGACCCAGTACTTC
CAWSTGQETQYF
>TRBV28|TRBJ1-5|-|-
TGTGCCAGCAGTTTAAGGGAGGTCTTGCCCCAGCATTTT
CASSLREVLPQHF
>TRBV7-3|TRBJ2-1|many|-
TGTGCCAGCAGCTTACGCGGGACCTACAATGAGCAGTTCTTC
CASSLRGTYNEQFF
>TRBV28|TRBJ1-5|-|TRBD1
TGTGCCAGCAGTTTGAATTTAAGGGGCAGGGGGGATCAGCCCCAGCATTTT
CASSLNLRGRGDQPQHF
>TRBV19|TRBJ2-7|-|TRBD1
TGTGCCAGTAGTATTAGGACAGGGGATGGGTCTGCCGAGCAGTACTTC
CASSIRTGDGSAEQYF
>TRBV5-4|TRBJ2-1|-|TRBD2
TGTGCCAGCAGCTTGGGGGGGGGTGCGGCAGGGTTTACTGAGCAGTTCTTC
CASSLGGGAAGFTEQFF
>TRBV18|TRBJ1-2|-|TRBD1
TGTGCCAGCTCACCGGCAGGGGGCGTAGGCTACACCTTC
CASSPAGGVGYTF
>TRBV19|TRBJ1-2|-|-
TGTGCCAGTACCCGAGGGAGGGGCCACTATGGCTACACCTTC
CASTRGRGHYGYTF
>TRBV28|TRBJ1-5|-|-
TGTGCCAGCAGTCCCCCCAGTCAGCCCCAGCATTTT
CASSPPSQPQHF
>TRBV5-6|TRBJ1-1|-|-
TGTGCCAGCAGCTTGGGTGAGGGAACTTTCTTT
CASSLGEGTFF
>TRBV7-6|TRBJ2-2|-|-
TGTGCCAGCAGCTTAGTCTATGGTGGCACCGGGGAGCTGTTTTTT
CASSLVYGGTGELFF
>TRBV27|TRBJ2-1|-|TRBD2
TGTGCCAGCAGTTCCGCCGGGACTAACTACAATGAGCAGTTCTTC
CASSSAGTNYNEQFF
>TRBV3-1/TRBV3-2|TRBJ2-3|-|TRBD2
TGTGCCAGCAGCCAAGATCTAGCGCGGGGGAGCCCAGATACGCAGTATTTT
CASSQDLARGSPDTQYF
>TRBV9|TRBJ2-1|-|TRBD2
TGTGCCAGCAGCCCCTCGACTAGCTTGAAAAACAATGAGCAGTTCTTC
CASSPSTSLKNNEQFF
>TRBV5-6|TRBJ2-2|-|-
TGTGCCAGCAGCTTGGCGGGCGGGACCGGGGAGCTGTTTTTT
CASSLAGGTGELFF
>TRBV9|TRBJ1-4|few|TRBD1
TGTGCCAGCAGCACCAGACAGGGGGCGGCTAATGAAAAACTGTTTTTT
CASSTRQGAANEKLFF
>TRBV3-1/TRBV3-2|TRBJ1-3|-|-
TGTGCCAGCAGCCGGCTCGGGAGGGTGAGAGGAAACACCATATATTTT
CASSRLGRVRGNTIYF
>TRBV5-4|TRBJ2-7|-|-
TGTGCCAGCAGCTTGGAGACTAACAACTACGAGCAGTACTTC
CASSLETNNYEQYF
>TRBV4-1|TRBJ2-2|-|TRBD1
TGCGCCAGCAGCCCGGGACAGGGTAACACCGGGGAGCTGTTTTTT
CASSPGQGNTGELFF
>TRBV6-1|TRBJ2-7|-|-
TGTGCCAGCAGTGAACCTTACGAGCAGTACTTC
CASSEPYEQYF
>TRBV19|TRBJ2-3|-|TRBD2
TGTGCCAGTAGTCTGTTAACAGCGGGGGCAGATACGCAGTATTTT
CASSLLTAGADTQYF
>TRBV7-2|TRBJ2-1|-|TRBD2
TGTGCCAGCAGCTCCGGGACTAGCGGGAGGGCCTACAATGAGCAGTTCTTC
CASSSGTSGRAYNEQFF
>TRBV14|TRBJ1-2|-|-
TGTGCCAGCAGCCAAGAATTCGGGTATGGCTACACCTTC
CASSQEFGYGYTF
>TRBV19|TRBJ1-2|-|-
TGTGCCAGCCGAAACAGGACCCTTAACTATGGCTACACCTTC
CASRNRTLNYGYTF
>TRBV5-4|TRBJ2-6|-|TRBD1
TGTGCCAGCAGCCCTTGGACAGGAATCGGCTCTGGGGCCAACGTCCTGACTTTC
CASSPWTGIGSGANVLTF
>TRBV10-3|TRBJ2-1|-|-
TGTGCCATCGGCAGGGGGGAAAGGGGCAATGAGCAGTTCTTC
CAIGRGERGNEQFF
>TRBV7-8|TRBJ1-3|-|-
TGTGCCAGCAGCATGCACAGCTCTGGAAACACCATATATTTT
CASSMHSSGNTIYF
>TRBV11-2|TRBJ2-5|-|TRBD2
TGTGCCAGCAGCTCTAGGCTCCGCAGGACTAGCGCCGTACAAGAGACCCAGTACTTC
CASSSRLRRTSAVQETQYF
>TRBV5-1|TRBJ2-3|-|TRBD1
TGCGCCAGCAGCTACAGGGGGCCAGATACGCAGTATTTT
CASSYRGPDTQYF
>TRBV27|TRBJ2-7|-|TRBD2
TGTGCCAGCAGTTTAGGACTAGCGGGAGGGGGCTACGAGCAGTACTTC
CASSLGLAGGGYEQYF